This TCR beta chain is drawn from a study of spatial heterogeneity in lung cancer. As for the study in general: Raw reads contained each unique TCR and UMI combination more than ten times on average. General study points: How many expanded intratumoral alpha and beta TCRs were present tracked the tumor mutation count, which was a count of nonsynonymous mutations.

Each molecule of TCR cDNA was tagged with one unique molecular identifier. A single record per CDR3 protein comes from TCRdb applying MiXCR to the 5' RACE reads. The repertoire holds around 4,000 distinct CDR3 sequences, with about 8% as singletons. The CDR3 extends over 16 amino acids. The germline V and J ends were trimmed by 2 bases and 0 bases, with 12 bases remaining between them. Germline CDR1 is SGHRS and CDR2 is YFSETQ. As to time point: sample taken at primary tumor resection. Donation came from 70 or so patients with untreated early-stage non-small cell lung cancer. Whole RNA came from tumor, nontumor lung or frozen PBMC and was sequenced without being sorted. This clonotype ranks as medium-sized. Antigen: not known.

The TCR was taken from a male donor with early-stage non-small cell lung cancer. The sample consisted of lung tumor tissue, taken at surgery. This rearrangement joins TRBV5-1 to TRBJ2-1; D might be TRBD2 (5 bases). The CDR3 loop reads CASSFPSGNSYNEQFF. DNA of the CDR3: TGCGCCAGCAGCTTCCCGAGCGGAAACTCCTACAATGAGCAGTTCTTC.